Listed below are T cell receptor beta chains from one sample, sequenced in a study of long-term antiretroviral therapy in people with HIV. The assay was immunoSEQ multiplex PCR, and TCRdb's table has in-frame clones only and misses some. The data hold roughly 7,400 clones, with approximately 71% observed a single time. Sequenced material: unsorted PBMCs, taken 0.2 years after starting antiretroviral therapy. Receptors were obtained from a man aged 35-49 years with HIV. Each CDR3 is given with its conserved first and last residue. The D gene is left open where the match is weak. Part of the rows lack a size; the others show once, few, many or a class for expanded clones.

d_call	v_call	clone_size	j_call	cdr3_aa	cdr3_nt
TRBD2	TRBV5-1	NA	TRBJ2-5	CASSLLGLAVQETQYF	TGCGCCAGCAGCTTGTTGGGACTAGCGGTCCAAGAGACCCAGTACTTC
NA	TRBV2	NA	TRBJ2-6	CASSRGASGANVLTF	TGTGCCAGCAGTCGGGGGGCCTCTGGGGCCAACGTCCTGACTTTC
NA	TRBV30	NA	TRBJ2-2	CAWSALRTGELFF	TGTGCCTGGAGTGCCCTAAGGACCGGGGAGCTGTTTTTT
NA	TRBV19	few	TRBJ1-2	CASTPKSPPNYGYTF	TGTGCCAGTACCCCAAAGTCGCCACCAAACTATGGCTACACCTTC
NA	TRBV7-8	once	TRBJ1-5	CASSQEVVGISQPQHF	TGTGCCAGCAGCCAAGAAGTAGTGGGGATCAGTCAGCCCCAGCATTTT
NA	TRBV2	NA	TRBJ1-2	CASNIGRNNYGYTF	TGTGCCAGCAACATCGGGAGAAATAACTATGGCTACACCTTC
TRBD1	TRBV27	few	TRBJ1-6	CASTGITGGLHSPLHF	TGTGCCAGCACCGGGATAACAGGGGGTCTACATTCACCCCTCCACTTT
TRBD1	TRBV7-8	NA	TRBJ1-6	CASSLGQGHSPLHF	TGTGCCAGCAGCCTTGGACAGGGACATTCACCCCTCCACTTT
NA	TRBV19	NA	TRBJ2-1	CASSAQTNRNEQFF	TGTGCCAGTAGTGCCCAGACGAATCGAAATGAGCAGTTCTTC
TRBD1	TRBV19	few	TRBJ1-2	CASSTYDREGYTF	TGTGCCAGTAGTACTTACGACAGGGAAGGCTACACCTTC
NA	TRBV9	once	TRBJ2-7	CASSVGEGAAYEQYF	TGTGCCAGCAGCGTTGGGGAGGGGGCGGCCTACGAGCAGTACTTC
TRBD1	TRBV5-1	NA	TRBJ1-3	CASSSLEGAAGNTIYF	TGCGCCAGCAGCTCCCTCGAGGGGGCGGCCGGAAACACCATATATTTT
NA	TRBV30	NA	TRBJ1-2	CAWSLAGNGYTF	TGTGCCTGGAGTTTGGCAGGGAATGGCTACACCTTC
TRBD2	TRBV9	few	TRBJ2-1	CASSVAGSSGAYNEQFF	TGTGCCAGCAGCGTAGCAGGTTCTAGCGGAGCCTACAATGAGCAGTTCTTC
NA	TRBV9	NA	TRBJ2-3	CASSEGGGPDTQYF	TGTGCCAGCTCGGAGGGAGGGGGCCCCGATACGCAGTATTTT
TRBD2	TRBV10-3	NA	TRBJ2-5	CAISGTSGAGVQYF	TGTGCCATCAGTGGGACCTCGGGAGCGGGGGTCCAGTACTTC
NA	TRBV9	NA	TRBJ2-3	CASSVVAGASDTQYF	TGTGCCAGCAGCGTCGTGGCGGGGGCCTCAGATACGCAGTATTTT
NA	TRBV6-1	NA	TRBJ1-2	CASTWGSYGYTF	TGTGCCAGCACTTGGGGTTCCTATGGCTACACCTTC
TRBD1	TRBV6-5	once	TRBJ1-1	CASSYYITGGAEAFF	TGTGCCAGCAGTTACTATATTACAGGGGGAGCTGAAGCTTTCTTT
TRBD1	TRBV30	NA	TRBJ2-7	CAWGTGTYEQYF	TGTGCCTGGGGGACAGGGACCTACGAGCAGTACTTC
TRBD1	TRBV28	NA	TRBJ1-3	CASSHRTGPYSGNTIYF	TGTGCCAGCAGCCACCGGACAGGGCCGTACTCTGGAAACACCATATATTTT
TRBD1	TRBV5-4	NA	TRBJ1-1	CASSLWDRGTEAFF	TGTGCCAGCAGCTTGTGGGACAGGGGAACTGAAGCTTTCTTT
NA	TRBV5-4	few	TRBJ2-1	CASSLPYNEQFF	TGTGCCAGCAGCCTCCCCTACAATGAGCAGTTCTTC
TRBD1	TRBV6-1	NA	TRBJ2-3	CAIREGGKNTDTQYF	TGTGCGATCAGGGAAGGGGGCAAAAACACAGATACGCAGTATTTT